This T cell receptor beta chain was observed in a study of control samples from healthy donors and cancer patients (TCRdb year 2020). The CDR3 goes from the cysteine to the phenylalanine over 13 residues. Only the CDR3 DNA stays, 39 bases, in frame from base 1. Trimming removed 5 bases from V and 4 bases from J, leaving 11 bases between the germline ends. Taken from the germline V gene, the CDR1 and CDR2 loops are MNHEY and SVGAGI. The library was made by the immunoSEQ multiplex PCR assay. Drawn from immuneACCESS, this table holds only the in-frame rearrangements with V and J called that TCRdb kept. Clones are partly lost; checked studies trace under half to an unresolved V gene and leave the rest unexplained. This sample lists some 41,000 clones; about 89% were detected once. Roughly 10% of the sample is held by the ten biggest clonotypes. As to this clone: This clone's antigen is unknown. Base qualities are not at hand, and no much larger clone is one base apart.

The receptor comes from a woman aged 55-69 years with lung cancer. The rearrangement joined TRBV6-5 to TRBJ1-1; confidence is insufficient to name the D gene. Sequenced sample: PBMCs. The CDR3 reads CASSPPGATEAFF. The sequenced DNA is TGTGCCAGCAGTCCCCCGGGTGCCACTGAAGCTTTCTTT.